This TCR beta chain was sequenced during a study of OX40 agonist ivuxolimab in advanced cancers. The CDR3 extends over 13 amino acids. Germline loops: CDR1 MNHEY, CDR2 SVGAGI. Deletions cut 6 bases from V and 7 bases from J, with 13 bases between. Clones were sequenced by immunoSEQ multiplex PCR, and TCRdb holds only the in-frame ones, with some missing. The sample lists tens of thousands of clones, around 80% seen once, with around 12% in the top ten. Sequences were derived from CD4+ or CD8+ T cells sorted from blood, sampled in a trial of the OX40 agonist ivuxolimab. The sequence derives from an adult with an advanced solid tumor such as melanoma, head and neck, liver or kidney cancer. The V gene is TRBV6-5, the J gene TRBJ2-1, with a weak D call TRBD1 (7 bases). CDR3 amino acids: CASSPAGGNEQFF. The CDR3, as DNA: TGTGCCAGCAGCCCAGCAGGGGGGAATGAGCAGTTCTTC.